A single sample gave rise to the 28 T cell receptor beta chains below, sequenced in a study of blood T cell repertoires in COVID-19. Measured with immunoSEQ multiplex PCR; TCRdb has only the in-frame clones, and not every one. The sample holds 350,000 to 450,000 clones, around 89% seen once. Sequenced input: peripheral blood. The receptors derive from a woman aged 35 to 49 with COVID-19, enrolled during active disease.

V gene TRBV4-2 combines with J gene TRBJ1-2; D is uncertain. The CDR3 loop spans 15 amino acids. Trimming removed 0 bases from V and 3 bases from J, with 11 bases in between. Looked up from germline, CDR1 is LGHNA and CDR2 is YNFKEQ. As DNA, the CDR3 is TGTGCCAGCAGCCAAGAAGCCTCCGGGTACTATGGCTACACCTTC. It encodes CASSQEASGYYGYTF.

CDR3 loop: CASSSHSPLHF. CDR3 in DNA: TGTGCCAGCAGTAGCCACTCACCCCTCCACTTT. The chain has TRBV2 and TRBJ1-6; no definite D call. CDR1 SNHLY and CDR2 FYNNEI come from the germline V gene. Trimming pared 5 bases from V and 10 bases from J, leaving 6 bases between. The CDR3 covers 11 residues.

The chain couples TRBV6-6 to TRBJ1-2, with TRBD1 identical over 12 bases. Trimming took 2 bases from V and 3 from J; bases not matched to a gene: 4. Germline CDR1 and CDR2: MNHNY and SVGAGI (reference sequence). There are 16 residues in the CDR3. CDR3 nucleotides: TGTGCCAGCAGTTACGGGACAGGGGGCTGGGACTATGGCTACACCTTC. Residues: CASSYGTGGWDYGYTF.

This clone was detected once. The rearrangement links TRBV30 to TRBJ1-4; tentative D call: TRBD1 (6 bases). Germline V gene data show CDR1 as GTSNPN and CDR2 as SVGIG (reference sequence). The CDR3 is 14 residues long. The ends were cut back, 3 bases at V and 5 bases at J, with 13 bases in the middle. The CDR3 nucleotides read TGTGCCTGGAGAAAGGGAGGGGGAAATGAAAAACTGTTTTTT. Residues: CAWRKGGGNEKLFF.

V and J are TRBV14 and TRBJ2-7, with D perhaps TRBD2 (5 bases). The germline V and J ends were trimmed by 2 bases and 2 bases, with 13 bases remaining between them. The CDR3 has 15 amino acids. The germline V gene has CDR1 SGHDN and CDR2 FVKESK. The CDR3 reads CASSQHGGPAYEQYF. The DNA of the CDR3 is TGTGCCAGCAGCCAACACGGCGGGCCAGCCTACGAGCAGTACTTC.

Here the CDR3 reads CASTPLRDSYEQYF. CDR3 DNA sequence: TGTGCCAGCACCCCCTTGAGGGATTCCTACGAGCAGTACTTC. The chain has TRBV27 and TRBJ2-7; perhaps TRBD2 as D (5 bases). The germline V gene encodes CDR1 MNHEY and CDR2 SMNVEV (reference sequence). The ends were cut back, 7 bases at V and 1 base at J, with 14 bases in the middle. The CDR3 is 14 amino acids.

This chain joins TRBV2 and TRBJ1-1; 7 bases are a match to TRBD1. The CDR3 runs 14 residues. CDR1 SNHLY and CDR2 FYNNEI come from the germline V gene. V gave up 8 bases and J gave up 4 bases; unmatched junction bases: 10. The CDR3 nucleotides are TGTGCCAGCGTAGACAGGGTTTCGAGCACTGAAGCTTTCTTT. Amino acids: CASVDRVSSTEAFF.

The V and J genes are TRBV4-2 and TRBJ1-2, with D maybe TRBD1 (6 bases). V lost 0 bases, J lost 9 bases, and 14 bases lay in between. Germline lookup yields CDR1 LGHNA and CDR2 YNFKEQ. The CDR3 has 14 amino acids. For the CDR3, the DNA is TGTGCCAGCAGCCAAGAGGGGGCGGCGGTTAGCTACACCTTC. Residues: CASSQEGAAVSYTF.

This sequence joins TRBV27 and TRBJ2-1; 15 positions match TRBD2. This CDR3 region has 17 residues. Looked up from germline, CDR1 is MNHEY and CDR2 is SMNVEV (reference sequence). The V and J ends lost 7 bases and 8 bases, in that order; junction bases with no gene match: 12. CDR3 bases: TGTGCCAGCACCCAGAAAGGCGGGACTAGCGGGAGGCATGAGCAGTTCTTC. Translation: CASTQKGGTSGRHEQFF.

This chain uses TRBV7-3 with TRBJ1-2; maybe TRBD1 (6 bases). Looked up from germline, CDR1 is SGHTA and CDR2 is FQGTGA. This CDR3 has 13 residues. V was clipped by 3 bases and J by 6 bases, with 11 bases between them. Here the CDR3 reads CASSFRGGHGYTF. For the CDR3, the DNA is TGTGCCAGCAGCTTCCGCGGGGGCCATGGCTACACCTTC.

The rearrangement uses TRBV19 and TRBJ2-1; 8 bases are a match to TRBD2. The CDR3 is made up of 15 amino acids. Looked up from germline, CDR1 is LNHDA and CDR2 is SQIVND (reference sequence). With V trimmed by 3 bases and J by 2 bases, 3 bases remained unmatched. CDR3 sequence reads: CASSISGNTYNEQFF. The CDR3 bases are TGTGCCAGTAGTATTAGCGGGAACACCTACAATGAGCAGTTCTTC.

The rearrangement links TRBV27 to TRBJ1-2, with 9 bases that match TRBD1. Germline-derived CDR1 and CDR2 are MNHEY and SMNVEV (reference sequence). The CDR3 has 14 residues. Unmatched junction bases numbered 8, after V lost 4 bases and J lost 8 bases. CDR3 sequence: CASSSQFGQGGYTF. CDR3 nucleotide sequence: TGTGCCAGCAGTTCCCAATTCGGACAGGGGGGCTACACCTTC.

The rearrangement links TRBV15 to TRBJ2-7, with 9 bases fitting TRBD1. The CDR3 length is 11 residues. CDR1 and CDR2 from the germline V gene are LNHNV and YYDKDF (reference sequence). V shed 10 bases, J shed 5 bases, and the junction held 3 bases outside the gene matches. For the CDR3, the DNA is TGTGCCATCGGACAGGGGCACGAGCAGTACTTC. Its protein is CAIGQGHEQYF.

The rearrangement uses TRBV27 and TRBJ2-1; TRBD1 matches at 10 bases. Germline lookup yields CDR1 MNHEY and CDR2 SMNVEV (reference sequence). This CDR3 has 15 amino acids. The J segment lost 5 bases and the V segment lost 7 bases, leaving 8 bases of the junction unmatched. CDR3 bases: TGTGCCAGCAAGGGCGGGACAGGGGCCCACAATGAGCAGTTCTTC. It translates to CASKGGTGAHNEQFF.

The chain joins TRBV19 to TRBJ1-2, with 7 bases aligning to TRBD1. Germline loops: CDR1 LNHDA, CDR2 SQIVND (reference sequence). The CDR3 loop spans 14 amino acids. J was trimmed by 4 bases and V by 6 bases; bases with no gene match: 8. CDR3 sequence: CASSHGQDLYGYTF. The CDR3 DNA follows: TGTGCCAGTAGCCATGGACAGGACCTCTATGGCTACACCTTC.

The chain carries TRBV18 and TRBJ1-1, with TRBD1 matching 7 bases. Germline V gene data show CDR1 as KGHSH and CDR2 as LQKENI. There are 14 residues in the CDR3. The ends lost 3 bases at V and 4 bases at J; junction bases unmatched: 5. CDR3 DNA: TGTGCCAGCTCACCTCGATCAGGGGGCACTGAAGCTTTCTTT. Translated, it gives CASSPRSGGTEAFF.

The chain joins TRBV6-4 to TRBJ2-1; 9 nucleotides align to TRBD2. CDR1 and CDR2 (germline): MRHNA, SNTAGT. The V segment lost 8 bases and the J segment 5 bases; nucleotides outside the gene matches: 10. The CDR3 is 15 residues long. This chain's CDR3 is CASSTVASGNNEQFF. DNA of the CDR3: TGTGCCAGCTCTACTGTGGCTAGCGGGAACAATGAGCAGTTCTTC.

V gene TRBV18 combines with J gene TRBJ1-4, with 7 bases aligning to TRBD1. The CDR3 has 14 amino acids. The trim removed 3 bases at V and 8 bases at J, leaving 6 bases unmatched. The germline V gene encodes CDR1 KGHSH and CDR2 LQKENI. CDR3 residues: CASSPDRDGEKLFF. DNA for the CDR3: TGTGCCAGCTCACCCGACAGGGATGGCGAAAAACTGTTTTTT.

The chain uses TRBV21-1 and TRBJ1-2; the table's D call of TRBD1 was not tested on the DNA. TRBV21-1 is shown as a pseudogene. The CDR3 has 18 amino acids. In DNA form, the CDR3 reads TGTGCCAGCAGCAAAGACGCGGCCAGGGGGAAGACTAACTATGGCTACACCTTC. It translates to CASSKDAARGKTNYGYTF.

The chain recombines TRBV7-2 with TRBJ1-5; the D is unclear. V lost 2 bases and J lost 0, with 8 bases in between. Germline loops: CDR1 SGHTA, CDR2 FQGNSA. This CDR3 contains 15 residues. Here the CDR3 DNA reads TGTGCCAGCAGCTTAAGACTCCATAGCAATCAGCCCCAGCATTTT. Amino acid sequence: CASSLRLHSNQPQHF.

The chain carries TRBV6-1 and TRBJ1-1; D uncertain. CDR1 and CDR2 (germline): MNHNS, SASEGT. The CDR3 is made up of 12 amino acids. V was trimmed by 2 bases and J by 3 bases, leaving 4 bases between them. The CDR3 sequence is CASSEPYTEAFF. The CDR3 DNA sequence: TGTGCCAGCAGTGAACCGTACACTGAAGCTTTCTTT.

The chain has TRBV6-1 and TRBJ1-2; 9 nucleotides match TRBD1. J lost 6 bases, V lost 2 bases, and 4 bases had no gene match. The CDR3 contains 14 residues. CDR1 and CDR2 from the germline V gene are MNHNS and SASEGT. The CDR3 DNA follows: TGTGCCAGCAGTGAAAACAGGGGGCTGGATGGCTACACCTTC. It yields the protein CASSENRGLDGYTF.

This chain links TRBV11-2 with TRBJ1-1; unclear D gene. Germline CDR1 reads SGHAT; CDR2 reads FQNNGV. There are 13 residues in the CDR3. V was clipped by 5 bases and J by 11 bases, with 18 bases between them. CDR3 loop: CASSPRSGREAFF. The CDR3 DNA reads as TGTGCCAGCAGCCCAAGATCGGGGAGGGAGGCTTTCTTT. Complete variable domain (other parts from reference TRBV11-2 and TRBJ1-1): EAGVAQSPRYKIIEKRQSVAFWCNPISGHATLYWYQQILGQGPKLLIQFQNNGVVDDSQLPKDRFSAERLKGVDSTLKIQPAKLEDSAVYLCASSPRSGREAFFGQGTRLTVV.

The CDR3, as DNA: TGCAGCGTGCAGCCGGGACAGGGCTCCGGGGAGCTGTTTTTT. Protein sequence: CSVQPGQGSGELFF. V is TRBV29-1 and J is TRBJ2-2; 9 positions agree with TRBD1. V dropped 6 bases and J dropped 6; count of bases not matched to a gene: 8. The CDR3 extends over 14 amino acids. Germline assignment: CDR1 SQVTM and CDR2 ANQGSEA.

The chain has TRBV7-2 and TRBJ2-5; 9 nucleotides match TRBD1. The germline gives CDR1 SGHTA, CDR2 FQGNSA. V lost 5 bases to trimming and J lost 5 bases; unmatched junction nucleotides: 3. The CDR3 has 13 amino acids. The CDR3 sequence: CASSPGQGETQYF. The CDR3 DNA sequence: TGTGCCAGCAGCCCCGGACAGGGGGAGACCCAGTACTTC.

V gene TRBV7-2 combines with J gene TRBJ1-1; TRBD1 agrees at 9 bases. Germline trimming cut 3 bases from V and 3 bases from J; bases unmatched to any gene: 5. This CDR3 region has 15 residues. CDR1 SGHTA and CDR2 FQGNSA come from the germline V gene. Here the CDR3 reads CASSFQTGGDTEAFF. DNA of the CDR3: TGTGCCAGCAGCTTCCAGACAGGGGGAGACACTGAAGCTTTCTTT.

This clone appeared a single time. This chain joins TRBV6-5 and TRBJ1-5; D not resolved. Trimming removed 4 bases from V and 3 bases from J, with 7 bases in between. This CDR3 spans 13 amino acids. Germline V gives CDR1 MNHEY, CDR2 SVGAGI. CDR3: CASSSYYNQPQHF. CDR3 nucleotide sequence: TGTGCCAGCAGTTCATACTACAATCAGCCCCAGCATTTT.

The chain couples TRBV7-9 to TRBJ1-1; possibly TRBD1 for D (6 bases). The CDR3 extends over 13 amino acids. Germline-derived CDR1 and CDR2 are SEHNR and FQNEAQ (reference sequence). V was clipped by 8 bases and J by 1 base, with 11 bases between them. CDR3 bases: TGTGCCAGCTTGGGGGCGGAGAACACTGAAGCTTTCTTT. The encoded protein is CASLGAENTEAFF. Using reference TRBV7-9 and TRBJ1-1 for the parts outside the CDR3, the full variable domain is DTGVSQNPRHKITKRGQNVTFRCDPISEHNRLYWYRQTLGQGPEFLTYFQNEAQLEKSRLLSDRFSAERPKGSFSTLEIQRTEQGDSAMYLCASLGAENTEAFFGQGTRLTVV.